This TCR beta chain was sequenced in a study of cytomegalovirus exposure and HLA in healthy donors. Findings and limits, study-wide: HLA alleles were associated with 16,000 or so TCR beta sequences in a later analysis at 0.05 false discovery rate. Cytomegalovirus-associated TCR beta chains were listed, numbering approximately 150.

A note on this clone: Its antigen remains unidentified.

PCR used 60 Vbeta primers and 13 Jbeta primers. The table came from immunoSEQ multiplex PCR; TCRdb's copy has only in-frame clones and leaves some out. This table has more than 70,000 clones, over 70% appearing once. CDR1 and CDR2 from the germline V gene are WNHNN and SYGVQD (reference sequence). The CDR3 sequence is 18 residues long. The V segment lost 4 bases and the J segment 5 bases; nucleotides outside the gene matches: 11. Sequenced: PBMCs. The TCR originated in a man aged 35-49 years in good health and CMV-seronegative. The chain employs TRBV10-1 and TRBJ2-1; 13 bases agree with TRBD2. In DNA, the CDR3 is TGCGCCAGCAGTGCGAAGGCGACTAGCGGGGGGAGGGACAATGAGCAGTTCTTC. Its translation is CASSAKATSGGRDNEQFF.